This record looks at one TCR beta chain sequence and its context. The antigen is undetermined. The data derive from a study of CD8+ T cells in alopecia areata. The wider study: Treatment ran 6 to 18 months, with 6 months of follow-up afterward.

Study-wide results and caveats: The study found higher clonality in lesional than normal scalp, especially in alopecia totalis/universalis.

RNA, once extracted, was reverse transcribed into cDNA for use as the sequencing template. Sequenced by immunoSEQ multiplex PCR; TCRdb stores in-frame clones only, minus some. This sample has about 180,000 clones; about 63% occur once, and the top ten carry about 15%. There are 15 residues in the CDR3. Trimming stripped 3 bases from V and 5 bases from J, with 16 bases between. Germline V gene data show CDR1 as SGHTA and CDR2 as FQGNSA. Sequences were derived from CD4+ T cells sorted from blood, sampled at week 0. This receptor was identified in a human donor with alopecia areata. The chain is built from TRBV7-2 and TRBJ2-5; weak D call: TRBD1 (5 bases). The DNA of the CDR3 is TGTGCCAGCAGCTTGCTTGGGGCCCTGGGGGAGACCCAGTACTTC. Translating it yields CASSLLGALGETQYF.